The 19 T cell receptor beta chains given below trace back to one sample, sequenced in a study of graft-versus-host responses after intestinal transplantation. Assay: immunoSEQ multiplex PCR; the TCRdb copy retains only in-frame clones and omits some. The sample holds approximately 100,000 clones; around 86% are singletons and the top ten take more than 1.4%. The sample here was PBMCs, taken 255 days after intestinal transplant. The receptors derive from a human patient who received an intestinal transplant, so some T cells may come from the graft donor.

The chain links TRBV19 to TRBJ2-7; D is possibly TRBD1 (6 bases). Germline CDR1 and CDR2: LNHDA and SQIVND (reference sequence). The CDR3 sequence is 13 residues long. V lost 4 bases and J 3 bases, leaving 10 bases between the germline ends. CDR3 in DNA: TGTGCCAGTAGTACCACAGGGATCTACGAGCAGTACTTC. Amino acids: CASSTTGIYEQYF.

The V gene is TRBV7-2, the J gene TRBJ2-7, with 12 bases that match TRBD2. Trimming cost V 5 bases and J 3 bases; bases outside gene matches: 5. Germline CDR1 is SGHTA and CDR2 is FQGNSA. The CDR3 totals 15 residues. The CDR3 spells CASSTLAGGSYEQYF. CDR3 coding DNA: TGTGCCAGCAGCACACTAGCGGGGGGTAGCTACGAGCAGTACTTC.

As DNA, the CDR3 is TGTGCCAGCAGGCGGACAGGAGGTTCTAGCACAGATACGCAGTATTTT. As protein: CASRRTGGSSTDTQYF. The chain joins TRBV2 to TRBJ2-3, with TRBD1 matching 7 bases. The CDR3 spans 16 residues. CDR1 and CDR2 (germline): SNHLY, FYNNEI. V trimming: 6 bases; J trimming: 0 bases; junction bases outside the gene matches: 9.

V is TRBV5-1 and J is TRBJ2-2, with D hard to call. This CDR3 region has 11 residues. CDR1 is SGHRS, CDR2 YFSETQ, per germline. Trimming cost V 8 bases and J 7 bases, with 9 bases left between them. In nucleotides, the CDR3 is TGCGCCAGTCAAGGTGGCGGGGAGCTGTTTTTT. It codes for CASQGGGELFF. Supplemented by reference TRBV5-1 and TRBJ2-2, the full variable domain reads KAGVTQTPRYLIKTRGQQVTLSCSPISGHRSVSWYQQTPGQGLQFLFEYFSETQRNKGNFPGRFSGRQFSNSRSEMNVSTLELGDSALYLCASQGGGELFFGEGSRLTVL.

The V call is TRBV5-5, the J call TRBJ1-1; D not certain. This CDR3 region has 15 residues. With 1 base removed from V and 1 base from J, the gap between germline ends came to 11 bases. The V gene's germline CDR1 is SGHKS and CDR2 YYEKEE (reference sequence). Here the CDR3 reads CASSLRTKGNTEAFF. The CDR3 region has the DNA TGTGCCAGCAGCTTGAGGACCAAGGGGAACACTGAAGCTTTCTTT.

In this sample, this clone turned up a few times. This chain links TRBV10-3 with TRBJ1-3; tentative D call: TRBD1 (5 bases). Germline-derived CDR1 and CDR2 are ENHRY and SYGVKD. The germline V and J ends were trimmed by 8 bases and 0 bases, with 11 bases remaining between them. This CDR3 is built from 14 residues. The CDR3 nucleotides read TGTGCCATCGGCGACAGCTTCTCTGGAAACACCATATATTTT. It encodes CAIGDSFSGNTIYF.

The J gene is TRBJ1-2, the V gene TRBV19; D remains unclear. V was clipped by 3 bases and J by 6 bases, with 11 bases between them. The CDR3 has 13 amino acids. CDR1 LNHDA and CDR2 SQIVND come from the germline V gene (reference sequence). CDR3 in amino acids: CASSIGLADGYTF. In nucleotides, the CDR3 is TGTGCCAGTAGTATTGGTCTGGCAGATGGCTACACCTTC.

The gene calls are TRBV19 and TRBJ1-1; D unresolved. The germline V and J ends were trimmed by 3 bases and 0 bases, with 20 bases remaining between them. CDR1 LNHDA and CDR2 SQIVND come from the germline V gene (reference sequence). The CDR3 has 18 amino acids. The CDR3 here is CASSILRGQEVVNTEAFF. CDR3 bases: TGTGCCAGTAGTATCTTACGTGGGCAGGAGGTGGTGAACACTGAAGCTTTCTTT.

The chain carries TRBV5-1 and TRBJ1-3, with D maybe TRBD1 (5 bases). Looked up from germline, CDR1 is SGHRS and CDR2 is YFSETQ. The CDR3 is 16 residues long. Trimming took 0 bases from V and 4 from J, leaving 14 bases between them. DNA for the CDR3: TGCGCCAGCAGCTTGGATGGGGCCCTAAGAGGAAACACCATATATTTT. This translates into CASSLDGALRGNTIYF.

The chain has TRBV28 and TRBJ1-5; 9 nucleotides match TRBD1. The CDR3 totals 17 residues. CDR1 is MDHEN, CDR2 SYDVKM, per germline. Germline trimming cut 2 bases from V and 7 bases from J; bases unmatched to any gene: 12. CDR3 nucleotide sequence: TGTGCCAGCAGTTTAAGGGGTTCCACAGGGGGCACCCAGCCCCAGCATTTT. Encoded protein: CASSLRGSTGGTQPQHF.

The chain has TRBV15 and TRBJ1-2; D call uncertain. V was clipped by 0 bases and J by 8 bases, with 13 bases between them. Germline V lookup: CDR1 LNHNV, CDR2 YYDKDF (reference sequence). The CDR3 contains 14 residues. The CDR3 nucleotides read TGTGCCACCAGCAGAGATCGGTCAGCGGGAGGCTACACCTTC. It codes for CATSRDRSAGGYTF.

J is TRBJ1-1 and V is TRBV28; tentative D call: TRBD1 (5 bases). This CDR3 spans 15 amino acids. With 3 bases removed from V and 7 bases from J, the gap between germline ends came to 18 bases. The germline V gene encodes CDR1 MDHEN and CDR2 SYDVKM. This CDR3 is CASSFRSGGEGEAFF. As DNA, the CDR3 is TGTGCCAGCAGTTTCCGATCCGGGGGGGAGGGTGAAGCTTTCTTT.

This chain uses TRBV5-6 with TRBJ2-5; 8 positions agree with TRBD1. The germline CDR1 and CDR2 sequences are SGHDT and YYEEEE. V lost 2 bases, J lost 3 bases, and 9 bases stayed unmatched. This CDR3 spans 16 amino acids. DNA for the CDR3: TGTGCCAGCAGCTTAGGGACAAGGACAGGGAAAGAGACCCAGTACTTC. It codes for CASSLGTRTGKETQYF.

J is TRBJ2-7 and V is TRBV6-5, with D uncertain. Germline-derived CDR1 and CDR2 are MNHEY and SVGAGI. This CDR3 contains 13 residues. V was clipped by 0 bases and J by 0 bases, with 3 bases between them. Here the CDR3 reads CASSYSSSYEQYF. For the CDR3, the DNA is TGTGCCAGCAGTTACTCCAGCTCCTACGAGCAGTACTTC.

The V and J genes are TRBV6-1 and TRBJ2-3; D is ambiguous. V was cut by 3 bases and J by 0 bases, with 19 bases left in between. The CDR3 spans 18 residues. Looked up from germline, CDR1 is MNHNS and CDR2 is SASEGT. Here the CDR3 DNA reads TGTGCCAGCAGTGAGGAAAGTCTAAACTACCGCAGCACAGATACGCAGTATTTT. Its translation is CASSEESLNYRSTDTQYF.

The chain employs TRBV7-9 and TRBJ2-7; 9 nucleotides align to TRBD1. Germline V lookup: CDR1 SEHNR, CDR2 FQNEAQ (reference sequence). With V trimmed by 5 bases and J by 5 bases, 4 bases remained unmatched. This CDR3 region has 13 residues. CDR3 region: CASSRGTGNEQYF. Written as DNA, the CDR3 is TGTGCCAGCAGCCGGGGGACAGGGAACGAGCAGTACTTC. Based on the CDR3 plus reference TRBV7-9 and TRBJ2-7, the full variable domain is DTGVSQNPRHKITKRGQNVTFRCDPISEHNRLYWYRQTLGQGPEFLTYFQNEAQLEKSRLLSDRFSAERPKGSFSTLEIQRTEQGDSAMYLCASSRGTGNEQYFGPGTRLTVT.

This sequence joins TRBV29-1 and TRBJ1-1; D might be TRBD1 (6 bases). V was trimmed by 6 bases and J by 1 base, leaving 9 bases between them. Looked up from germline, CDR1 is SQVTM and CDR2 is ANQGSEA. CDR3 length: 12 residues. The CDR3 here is CSVLQGNTEAFF. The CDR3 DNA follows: TGCAGCGTGCTACAGGGGAACACTGAAGCTTTCTTT.

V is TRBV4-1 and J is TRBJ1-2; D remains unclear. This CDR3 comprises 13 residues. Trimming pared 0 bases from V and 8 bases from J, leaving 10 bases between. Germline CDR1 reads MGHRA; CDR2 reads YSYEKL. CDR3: CASSQEPMRGYTF. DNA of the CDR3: TGCGCCAGCAGCCAAGAACCTATGAGGGGCTACACCTTC.

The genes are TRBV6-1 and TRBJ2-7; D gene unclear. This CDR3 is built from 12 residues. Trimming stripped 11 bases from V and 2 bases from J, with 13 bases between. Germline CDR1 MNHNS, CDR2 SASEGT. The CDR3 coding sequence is TGTGCCTCCGCACCGGTCCCCTACGAGCAGTACTTC. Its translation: CASAPVPYEQYF.